The subject of this entry is one TCR beta chain. Its antigen specificity is not known. The record has no base qualities; no much larger clone is one base away. The same CDR3 can be traced to other DNA sequences in this sample. Using the deep immunoSEQ assay, TCR CDR3 regions were amplified from genomic DNA by multiplex PCR. Genomic DNA extracted from each cell subset was distributed evenly over all wells of several immunoSEQ 96-well plates, and each plate served as one replicate. Each replicate PCR for sorted subsets received roughly 0.2 ug genomic DNA, equal to around 32,000 T cell genomes. The purified libraries were quantified using a Qubit 3.0 fluorometer, sized with a Bioanalyzer 2100, and then quantified again using the KAPA Library Quantification kit. Each immunoSEQ 96-well plate was sequenced on its own single-read 150-cycle Illumina NextSeq 550 flow cell. The study's processing was this. Because the immunoSEQ output held only junctional sequences and lacked quality scores, the filtering could not match the filtering applied to full-length reads. Sequences were annotated with PyIR, a Python wrapper for IgBLAST v1.9, using IMGT germline references to assign V/J genes and CDR3. Reads were removed for weak V/J assignments (E-value above 1e-6), missing CDR3, stop codons, out-of-frame junctions, or ambiguous translated residues. A V3J clonotype was defined by an identical inferred V gene, J gene, and CDR3 amino acid sequence. Percentage overlap between repertoires was computed as shared unique clonotypes divided by the size of the smaller repertoire. Three approaches were used to assess repertoire richness: RTK rarefaction, the Chao1 estimator, and Recon v2.1 estimates of unobserved clonotypes. OLGA was used to compute generation probabilities for all TCRbeta clonotypes that the gDNA method yielded from several donors. This immuneACCESS table, as held by TCRdb, lists in-frame sequences with V and J called but not all clones. Of the missing ones, under half trace to an unresolved V gene in checked studies; the others have no known cause. V and J calls and clone size are those listed in that table; D and trimming were worked out from the DNA. Recorded for this sample are more than 2 million clones; just under 95% of them occurred a single time. The top ten hold about 1.7% of the sample.

CD8 naive samples were CD45RO-negative cells positively selected for CCR7, giving a CD45RA+CCR7+ population that excluded TemRA cells. Healthy HIV-negative adults with no recently reported acute infections or vaccinations were included as donors. Every donor was a Caucasian adult residing in Nashville, Tennessee, USA. Blood was obtained by leukapheresis, after which PBMCs were separated by Ficoll-Histopaque density gradient centrifugation and cryopreserved in liquid nitrogen vapor phase. Purity and quantity of every magnetically sorted T cell population were checked by analytical flow cytometry. Each sorted fraction had its genomic DNA isolated and then quantified by UV absorbance on a Nanodrop 2000c. This specimen comes from a study of shared clonotypes between healthy human individuals (dated by TCRdb to the early 2020s). Broadly, across the study: Three men and a couple of women, aged 18 to 49 years, made up the cohort. For each donor, CD4 naive and CD4 memory were each run on three plates, CD8 naive on two plates, and CD8 memory on one plate. Blood TCR repertoires of a handful of healthy adults were deeply sequenced to estimate repertoire size and the extent of clonotype sharing between individuals. To increase sequencing depth and limit assay-specific biases, TCR repertoire library preparation and sequencing were carried out by different laboratories using diverse techniques. Leukapheresis yielded between about 0.8 and 9.5 billion PBMCs per donor. The research as a whole found: Naive subsets generally had larger estimated clonotype richness than memory subsets did. Pairwise subsampling led to the expectation that sequencing depth would affect the degree of clonotype sharing among donors. Incomplete sequencing was indicated by rarefaction of sorted-subset datasets, despite the large sequencing depth. Higher generation probabilities were observed for clonotypes shared by all four sorted-subset donors than for non-shared clonotypes. Sampling was restricted to blood, and TCR repertoires in tissue are likely to differ from TCR repertoires in blood. Sharing across four donors was observed for approximately 5% of naive CD4, about 3.2% of naive CD8, about 2.5% of memory CD4, and roughly 0.43% of memory CD8 clonotypes. The small number of donors limited the genetic and exposure-history diversity represented.

The cysteine opens and the phenylalanine closes a CDR3 of 14 amino acids. Only the CDR3 DNA is retained, 42 bases long and in frame from the first base. CDR1 is given as SGDLS and CDR2 as YYNGEE, both from the germline V gene. V sheds 2 bases and J sheds 0 bases, leaving 7 bases between their ends. The clonotype was recovered from a young man in good health. Some clones in this sample may be carry-over from other donors' samples. The chain is encoded by TRBV9 joined to TRBJ2-3, with a weak D call of TRBD2 (6 bases match). Input material: naive CD8+ T cells from PBMCs. Per the publication, the cell subset or site label means: CD45RA+CCR7+. Here is the DNA: TGTGCCAGCAGCGTTGCGGGGAGCACAGATACGCAGTATTTT. Its protein product is CASSVAGSTDTQYF.